One and the same sample provided the 23 T cell receptor beta chains below, sequenced in a study of response to subunit inactivated influenza vaccine. TCRdb analysed the RT-PCR reads with MiXCR anew, one entry per CDR3 protein. The sample lists hundreds of thousands of distinct CDR3 sequences; 18% were seen once. The sequencing used PBMCs from blood, collected 5 days after vaccination. These receptors all come from a man between 45 and 60 years old who received an inactivated influenza vaccine.

This chain's CDR3 is CASSLSRYNEQFF. The CDR3 DNA follows: TGTGCCAGCAGCTTAAGCAGATACAATGAGCAGTTCTTC. This chain connects TRBV7-2 to TRBJ2-1; D is unresolved. The V gene lost 2 bases and the J gene lost 4 bases, with 6 bases spanning the gap. The germline gives CDR1 SGHTA, CDR2 FQGNSA. The CDR3 spans 13 residues.

This clonotype has more than one count but fewer than ten. This chain joins TRBV4-1 and TRBJ1-6; no clear D gene. The CDR3 covers 15 residues. V lost 9 bases and J lost 7, with 19 bases in between. Germline assignment: CDR1 MGHRA and CDR2 YSYEKL. The CDR3 DNA is TGCGCCAGTCAGCATCCCGGACGGTCAAATTCACCCCTCCACTTT. Its translation is CASQHPGRSNSPLHF.

This clonotype has only a few counts. The gene calls are TRBV29-1 and TRBJ2-3; TRBD2 aligns across 9 bases. Germline CDR1 reads SQVTM; CDR2 reads ANQGSEA. V lost 6 bases to trimming and J lost 2 bases; unmatched junction nucleotides: 3. The CDR3 is 13 amino acids. The CDR3 loop is CSVLAGATDTQYF. The DNA of the CDR3 is TGCAGCGTCTTAGCGGGGGCCACAGATACGCAGTATTTT.

As for this clonotype: A junction boundary mismatches the germline segment, possibly from a read error. The rearrangement links TRBV28 to TRBJ2-1; TRBD1 matches 7 bases. The germline V gene has CDR1 MDHEN and CDR2 SYDVKM. This CDR3 contains 15 residues. As DNA, the CDR3 is TGTGCCAGCAGCCGCCGGGACAGCGCCTACAAAGAGCAGTTCTTC. The encoded protein is CASSRRDSAYKEQFF.

The V and J genes are TRBV6-1 and TRBJ2-7; perhaps D is TRBD1 or TRBD2 (5 bases each). Germline V gene sequence: CDR1 MNHNS, CDR2 SASEGT. This CDR3 is built from 15 residues. V dropped 6 bases and J dropped 0 bases, with 15 bases sitting between them. This CDR3 reads CASSPGTASSYEQYF. Here the CDR3 DNA reads TGTGCCAGCAGCCCCGGGACGGCGAGCTCCTACGAGCAGTACTTC.

This clonotype occurred a few times. The V gene is TRBV7-8, the J gene TRBJ2-3, with TRBD2 matching 8 bases. This CDR3 spans 14 amino acids. Germline values: CDR1 SGHVS, CDR2 FQNEAQ. Trimming took 4 bases from V and 5 from J; bases not matched to a gene: 5. Here the CDR3 DNA reads TGTGCCAGCAGCTCAGCGGGAGCGGGAGATACGCAGTATTTT. This encodes CASSSAGAGDTQYF.

V and J are TRBV6-5 and TRBJ2-7; D is ambiguous. V lost 3 bases and J 2 bases, leaving 17 bases between the germline ends. Germline-derived CDR1 and CDR2 are MNHEY and SVGAGI. The CDR3 is made up of 16 amino acids. CDR3 in amino acids: CASSYGFRNPTYEQYF. In nucleotides, the CDR3 is TGTGCCAGCAGTTATGGGTTCAGGAACCCAACCTACGAGCAGTACTTC.

The chain links TRBV29-1 to TRBJ2-1, with 7 nucleotides matching TRBD2. CDR3 length equals 16 residues. Losses at the gene ends were 3 bases for V and 3 bases for J; bases not matched to a gene: 11. Germline V lookup: CDR1 SQVTM, CDR2 ANQGSEA. The CDR3 loop is CSVDRPELASYNEQFF. In nucleotides, the CDR3 is TGCAGCGTTGATAGGCCGGAACTAGCGAGCTACAATGAGCAGTTCTTC.

The rearrangement joins TRBV5-4 to TRBJ2-6; D ambiguous. Trimming removed 4 bases from V and 4 bases from J, with 12 bases in between. CDR3 size: 15 residues. CDR1 and CDR2 from the germline V gene are SGHNT and YYREEE (reference sequence). As DNA, the CDR3 is TGTGCCAGCAGCCCTTTTGGATCCGGGGCCAACGTCCTGACTTTC. Its translation is CASSPFGSGANVLTF.

This clonotype was counted only a few times. The chain carries TRBV10-3 and TRBJ2-5; D gene ambiguous. The CDR3 totals 15 residues. Trimming shortened V by 3 bases and J by 2 bases, and 13 bases separated the two germline ends. CDR1 and CDR2 from the germline V gene are ENHRY and SYGVKD. The DNA for the CDR3 is TGTGCCATCAGTGATTTGGGCAGAGCACAAGAGACCCAGTACTTC. Residues: CAISDLGRAQETQYF.

V gene TRBV18 combines with J gene TRBJ2-3; 9 positions match TRBD2. Trimming at V came to 0 bases and at J to 1 base, leaving 2 bases not matched to a gene. Germline V CDR1 and CDR2: KGHSH, LQKENI. The CDR3 consists of 16 residues. The CDR3 DNA reads TGTGCCAGCTCACCACCGAGACTAGCGGGCACAGATACGCAGTATTTT. Its protein is CASSPPRLAGTDTQYF.

The gene calls are TRBV5-1 and TRBJ2-5; TRBD1 matches at 8 bases. Looked up from germline, CDR1 is SGHRS and CDR2 is YFSETQ. Unmatched junction bases numbered 6, after V lost 0 bases and J lost 2 bases. There are 16 residues in the CDR3. The CDR3 loop reads CASSLAGTGGQETQYF. For the CDR3, the DNA is TGCGCCAGCAGCTTGGCAGGGACAGGAGGTCAAGAGACCCAGTACTTC.

This sequence joins TRBV20-1 and TRBJ2-5, with D tentatively TRBD1 (6 bases). The V end was cut by 6 bases, the J end by 3 bases, with 17 bases between. The CDR3 is 14 residues long. CDR1 and CDR2 (germline): DFQATT, SNEGSKA (reference sequence). For the CDR3, the DNA is TGCAGTGCGAAAACGACAGGTCCCAAAGAGACCCAGTACTTC. It yields the protein CSAKTTGPKETQYF.

This clonotype was picked up a small number of times. The chain uses TRBV10-3 and TRBJ2-7; 9 bases are a match to TRBD1. Germline V gives CDR1 ENHRY, CDR2 SYGVKD. The CDR3 is made up of 14 amino acids. V shed 7 bases and J 2 bases; nucleotides not matched to a gene: 6. The CDR3: CAINAGTGTYEQYF. DNA for the CDR3: TGTGCCATCAACGCCGGGACAGGGACCTACGAGCAGTACTTC.

This clonotype has only a few counts. The V gene is TRBV7-2, the J gene TRBJ1-1, with D possibly matching TRBD1 (5 bases). V lost 5 bases to trimming and J lost 5 bases, with 15 bases between them. This CDR3 region has 14 residues. CDR1 and CDR2 (germline): SGHTA, FQGNSA. The CDR3 DNA sequence: TGTGCCAGCAGCGCGACGGGAAGGGGAACTGAAGCTTTCTTT. This encodes CASSATGRGTEAFF.

The V and J genes are TRBV7-2 and TRBJ2-1; the D is unclear. In germline, CDR1 is SGHTA, CDR2 FQGNSA. Trimming removed 4 bases from V and 7 bases from J, with 11 bases in between. There are 13 residues in the CDR3. The CDR3 region is CASSSPQENEQFF. CDR3 sequence (DNA): TGTGCCAGCAGCTCACCTCAGGAGAATGAGCAGTTCTTC.

Of note for this clonotype: A read error may produce the germline difference seen at one junction end. J is TRBJ2-7 and V is TRBV29-1, with D perhaps matching TRBD2 (6 bases). The CDR3 runs to 14 residues. CDR1 is SQVTM and CDR2 is ANQGSEA in the germline V gene. CDR3 loop: CSVEDSQGGYGQYF. DNA of the CDR3: TGCAGCGTTGAAGATTCCCAGGGAGGCTACGGGCAGTACTTC.

This clonotype was observed a few times. The gene calls are TRBV28 and TRBJ1-2; D call uncertain. CDR1 and CDR2 (germline): MDHEN, SYDVKM. This CDR3 comprises 16 residues. With 4 bases removed from V and 13 bases from J, the gap between germline ends came to 28 bases. The CDR3 nucleotides are TGTGCCAGCAGTTCCCATTTATCTCGGGCCTTGAGCTTTGTCACCTTC. As protein: CASSSHLSRALSFVTF.

This clonotype came up a few times. The chain links TRBV25-1 to TRBJ1-2; TRBD1 matches at 11 bases. Germline-derived CDR1 and CDR2 are MGHDK and SYGVNS. V gave up 4 bases and J gave up 3 bases; unmatched junction bases: 1. This CDR3 is 14 amino acids long. This CDR3 reads CASSGDRGYYGYTF. The CDR3 DNA sequence: TGTGCCAGCAGTGGGGACAGGGGGTACTATGGCTACACCTTC.

The rearrangement joins TRBV5-1 to TRBJ2-5; D might be TRBD1 (6 bases). The CDR3 sequence is 15 residues long. The germline CDR1 and CDR2 sequences are SGHRS and YFSETQ. With 0 bases removed from V and 4 bases from J, the gap between germline ends came to 13 bases. CDR3 residues: CASSLEGGVSETQYF. CDR3 nucleotides: TGCGCCAGCAGCTTGGAAGGGGGAGTCTCAGAGACCCAGTACTTC. Filled out from reference TRBV5-1 and TRBJ2-5, the complete variable domain reads KAGVTQTPRYLIKTRGQQVTLSCSPISGHRSVSWYQQTPGQGLQFLFEYFSETQRNKGNFPGRFSGRQFSNSRSEMNVSTLELGDSALYLCASSLEGGVSETQYFGPGTRLLVL.

As DNA, the CDR3 is TGTGCCAGCAGCCAAGATGAGGGAAAGGGCAATGAGCAGTTCTTC. It encodes CASSQDEGKGNEQFF. The genes are TRBV4-2 and TRBJ2-1; a possible D gene is TRBD2 (5 bases). This CDR3 has 15 amino acids. V was shortened by 0 bases and J by 6 bases, with 12 bases between the two germline ends. The germline V gene has CDR1 LGHNA and CDR2 YNFKEQ.

The DNA of the CDR3 is TGTGCCAGCAACCCGACAGGGCATGTTTCACCCCTCCACTTT. It is translated as CASNPTGHVSPLHF. V is TRBV2 and J is TRBJ1-6; 7 bases match TRBD1. Germline trimming cut 7 bases from V and 9 bases from J; bases unmatched to any gene: 9. The CDR3 has 14 amino acids. Germline CDR1 and CDR2: SNHLY and FYNNEI.

This clonotype came up many times. The chain has TRBV20-1 and TRBJ2-7; 7 nucleotides match TRBD1. V dropped 4 bases and J dropped 1; count of bases not matched to a gene: 1. Per the germline V gene, CDR1 is DFQATT and CDR2 is SNEGSKA (reference sequence). The CDR3 is 12 amino acids. The chain's CDR3 is CSAKTGSYEQYF. The CDR3 region has the DNA TGCAGTGCTAAGACAGGGTCCTACGAGCAGTACTTC.